This TCR beta chain was sequenced during a study of follicular helper T cells after annual influenza vaccination. For the study at large: Sampling occurred days 0, 7 and 28 after each influenza vaccination.

Study-wide results and caveats: Day 7 ICOS+CD38+ clones later appeared mostly in ICOS-CD38- cTfh.

The V gene end was trimmed by 7 bases and the J gene end by 5 bases; junction bases not matched to a gene: 4. The CDR3 is 14 residues long. Germline V gene data show CDR1 as MDHEN and CDR2 as SYDVKM. Concerning this clone: Its specificity is unknown.

Assay: immunoSEQ multiplex PCR; the TCRdb copy retains only in-frame clones and omits some. This sample has approximately 5,700 clones; approximately 84% occur once, and the top ten carry approximately 2.5%. Time point defined: 2015-2016 season, 7 days after influenza vaccination. Per time point, roughly 35-100 mL of blood was sampled. This chain uses TRBV28 with TRBJ1-4; 10 nucleotides line up with TRBD1. This clonotype was obtained from an adult who received the influenza vaccine. The sequencing used CXCR5+ CD38- circulating T follicular helper cells from blood, collected 7 days after influenza vaccination. Subset: circulating Tfh, non-naive CD4+CXCR5+PD-1+ (ICOS+CD38+ or ICOS-CD38-). The CDR3 is CASMETGGNEKLFF. CDR3 bases: TGTGCCAGCATGGAGACAGGGGGCAATGAAAAACTGTTTTTT.